The 16 T cell receptor beta chains reported below all come from one sample, sequenced in a study of T cell clonotyping in hematopoietic cell transplantation. The assay was immunoSEQ multiplex PCR, and TCRdb's table has in-frame clones only and misses some. The sample has 20,000 or so clones; roughly 84% are singletons. Material: peripheral blood mononuclear cells. The receptors derive from a man between 60 and 70 years old in good health. Some clones in this sample may be carry-over from other donors' samples.

The rearrangement links TRBV11-2 to TRBJ2-7; possible D gene TRBD1, 5 bases. V shed 6 bases and J shed 3 bases, with 9 bases lying between them. CDR1 is SGHAT, CDR2 FQNNGV, per germline. The CDR3 loop spans 12 amino acids. The CDR3: CASRDDSYEQYF. The CDR3 nucleotides read TGTGCCAGCAGGGACGACAGCTACGAGCAGTACTTC.

This clone has a single count. This sequence joins TRBV29-1 and TRBJ1-1; D not resolved. Trimming pared 0 bases from V and 2 bases from J, leaving 1 base between. Germline V gives CDR1 SQVTM, CDR2 ANQGSEA. The CDR3 is made up of 11 amino acids. CDR3 sequence (DNA): TGCAGCGTTGAAGACAACACTGAAGCTTTCTTT. Translation gives CSVEDNTEAFF.

The chain joins TRBV30 to TRBJ2-2; 9 bases map to TRBD1. Germline V CDR1 and CDR2: GTSNPN, SVGIG (reference sequence). The V and J ends lost 5 bases and 2 bases, in that order; junction bases with no gene match: 3. This CDR3 is built from 14 residues. DNA of the CDR3: TGTGCCTGGGACAGGGGGGGAAACACCGGGGAGCTGTTTTTT. Translation gives CAWDRGGNTGELFF. Full variable domain (remainder filled in from reference TRBV30 and TRBJ2-2): SQTIHQWPATLVQPVGSPLSLECTVEGTSNPNLYWYRQAAGRGLQLLFYSVGIGQISSEVPQNLSASRPQDRQFILSSKKLLLSDSGFYLCAWDRGGNTGELFFGEGSRLTVL.

The V and J genes are TRBV7-2 and TRBJ1-1; no definite D call. CDR3 length: 14 amino acids. Trimming cost V 1 base and J 1 base, with 7 bases left between them. Germline-derived CDR1 and CDR2 are SGHTA and FQGNSA. The CDR3 coding sequence is TGTGCCAGCAGCTTAGGATCGGGGAACACTGAAGCTTTCTTT. Its protein product is CASSLGSGNTEAFF.

This clone appeared a single time. This chain uses TRBV21-1 with TRBJ1-1; the table assigns TRBD1, which was not confirmed against the DNA. TRBV21-1 is described as a pseudogene. The CDR3 is 11 amino acids. The CDR3 DNA is TGTGCCAGCAGCTTATACCTCAGGGCTTTCTTT. Encoded protein: CASSLYLRAFF.

In DNA, the CDR3 is TGTGCCAGTAGTATAGAGCTGCAGGGAACACCCCTCCACTTT. It specifies CASSIELQGTPLHF. V and J are TRBV19 and TRBJ1-6; tentatively, D is TRBD1 (5 bases). V was cut by 0 bases and J by 11 bases, with 11 bases left in between. The germline CDR1 and CDR2 sequences are LNHDA and SQIVND (reference sequence). The length of the CDR3 is 14 residues.

The chain joins TRBV19 to TRBJ2-4; D is perhaps TRBD2 (6 bases). The CDR3 runs 13 residues. Trimming removed 11 bases at V and 3 bases at J, with 14 bases between. From germline, CDR1 is LNHDA and CDR2 SQIVND (reference sequence). In DNA, the CDR3 is TGTGCCTCTTTAGGAGGGCTCAAAAACATTCAGTACTTC. Its translation: CASLGGLKNIQYF. The full variable domain, rest sourced from reference TRBV19 and TRBJ2-4, is DGGITQSPKYLFRKEGQNVTLSCEQNLNHDAMYWYRQDPGQGLRLIYYSQIVNDFQKGDIAEGYSVSREKKESFPLTVTSAQKNPTAFYLCASLGGLKNIQYFGAGTRLSVL.

This chain connects TRBV2 to TRBJ2-7; 7 nucleotides line up with TRBD1. This CDR3 is built from 12 residues. Looked up from germline, CDR1 is SNHLY and CDR2 is FYNNEI. V trimming: 4 bases; J trimming: 9 bases; junction bases outside the gene matches: 6. This CDR3 is CASSALGQWQYF. In DNA, the CDR3 is TGTGCCAGCAGTGCCTTGGGACAGTGGCAGTACTTC.

This clone was observed a few times. The chain has TRBV11-2 and TRBJ1-6; a possible D gene is TRBD1 (6 bases). Trimming stripped 7 bases from V and 9 bases from J, with 13 bases between. The CDR3 contains 13 residues. CDR1 and CDR2 (germline): SGHAT, FQNNGV. The CDR3 protein is CASKGGRGSPLHF. CDR3 in DNA: TGTGCCAGCAAAGGGGGGAGGGGTTCACCCCTCCACTTT. The entire variable domain, with the rest obtained from reference TRBV11-2 and TRBJ1-6, is as follows: EAGVAQSPRYKIIEKRQSVAFWCNPISGHATLYWYQQILGQGPKLLIQFQNNGVVDDSQLPKDRFSAERLKGVDSTLKIQPAKLEDSAVYLCASKGGRGSPLHFGNGTRLTVT.

This rearrangement joins TRBV6-5 to TRBJ2-7, with 8 bases identical to TRBD1. The CDR3 runs to 15 residues. The V segment lost 6 bases and the J segment 2 bases; nucleotides outside the gene matches: 9. Germline V CDR1 and CDR2: MNHEY, SVGAGI. The CDR3 loop reads CASSPGQGGPYEQYF. The DNA of the CDR3 is TGTGCCAGCAGCCCAGGACAGGGTGGACCCTACGAGCAGTACTTC.

The rearrangement joins TRBV7-9 to TRBJ2-1; tentative D call: TRBD1 (5 bases). Trimming pared 5 bases from V and 6 bases from J, leaving 8 bases between. The CDR3 sequence is 12 residues long. CDR1 and CDR2 (germline): SEHNR, FQNEAQ (reference sequence). CDR3: CASSLTGNEQFF. As DNA, the CDR3 is TGTGCCAGCAGCCTAACAGGCAATGAGCAGTTCTTC.

This clone was seen more than once but under ten times. This sequence joins TRBV5-1 and TRBJ1-2; possible D gene TRBD1, 6 bases. The length of the CDR3 is 13 residues. With 4 bases removed from V and 2 bases from J, the gap between germline ends came to 9 bases. CDR1 SGHRS and CDR2 YFSETQ come from the germline V gene. The CDR3 reads CASSAGQNYGYTF. The CDR3 DNA is TGCGCCAGCAGCGCCGGACAGAACTATGGCTACACCTTC.

With regard to this clone: The CDR3 end shows no conserved phenylalanine or tryptophan, and so a read error is likely. The DNA is omitted, as the CDR3 cannot be located on it reliably, and the CDR3 follows TCRdb's listing. This chain connects TRBV7-9 to TRBJ1-6. Termini included, the CDR3 measures 9 amino acids. Germline V lookup: CDR1 SEHNR, CDR2 FQNEAQ (reference sequence). CDR3 protein: CASSLAPPP.

The rearrangement uses TRBV10-2 and TRBJ1-5; TRBD1 matches 7 bases. Per germline, CDR1 WSHSY and CDR2 SAAADI. The J segment lost 1 base and the V segment lost 1 base, leaving 1 base of the junction unmatched. The CDR3 extends over 15 amino acids. The CDR3: CASSEWGQSNQPQHF. CDR3 coding DNA: TGCGCCAGCAGTGAGTGGGGACAGAGCAATCAGCCCCAGCATTTT.

The rearrangement links TRBV5-1 to TRBJ1-2; D may be TRBD1 (6 bases). The germline gives CDR1 SGHRS, CDR2 YFSETQ. The V end was cut by 3 bases, the J end by 2 bases, with 11 bases between. The CDR3 runs to 14 residues. CDR3 sequence: CASSSSTGNYGYTF. The CDR3 DNA is TGCGCCAGCAGCTCCTCCACAGGGAACTATGGCTACACCTTC.

A few counts support this clone. V gene TRBV5-1 combines with J gene TRBJ1-3; no definite D call. This CDR3 comprises 15 residues. The V gene's germline CDR1 is SGHRS and CDR2 YFSETQ. Between the trimmed V and J ends, which lost 0 bases and 0 bases, there was a span of 7 bases. This CDR3 reads CASSLVGNSGNTIYF. The CDR3 DNA reads as TGCGCCAGCAGCTTGGTTGGGAACTCTGGAAACACCATATATTTT.